This TCR beta chain was captured in a study of beta chain features in type 1 diabetes. Using CD45RO/CCR7/CD25/CD127/CD95/CD27, CD4+ naive, central memory, regulatory and stem cell-like memory cells were sorted. TCRB transcripts that were expressed got sequenced, as all of the isolated RNA had been reverse transcribed. Approximately 3.7 million reads per sample on average were obtained from naive, central memory and regulatory T cell samples. Assay: immunoSEQ multiplex PCR; the TCRdb copy retains only in-frame clones and omits some. The sample yields 300,000 to 400,000 clones, roughly a tenth seen once. There are 13 residues in the CDR3. The V end lost 2 bases, the J end lost 8 bases, and 12 bases lay between the germline ends. Germline CDR1 is SGHDN and CDR2 is FVKESK. Study findings and constraints: Among all four CD4+ subsets, Type 1 diabetes patients had TCRB CDR3s that were moderately but significantly shorter. The analysis here could not establish whether HLA type shapes TCRB rearrangement.

In this sample, this clone turned up many times. Its antigen is undetermined. Sequenced sample: central memory CD4+ T cells from blood. The sequence was obtained from a man aged 25-45 years with type 1 diabetes. This chain uses TRBV14 with TRBJ1-2; a weak D match, TRBD1 (5 bases). The CDR3 loop is CASSQPAGVGYTF. Here the CDR3 DNA reads TGTGCCAGCAGCCAACCGGCGGGGGTGGGCTACACCTTC.